Below are 14 T cell receptor beta chains sequenced from a single sample in a study of cytomegalovirus exposure and HLA in healthy donors. Researchers ran the PCR with 60 Vbeta and 13 Jbeta primers. Assay: immunoSEQ multiplex PCR; the TCRdb copy retains only in-frame clones and omits some. The table lists 110,000 or so clones, 82% of them singletons. Material for sequencing was PBMCs. The receptor source for this set is a young woman in good health and CMV-seronegative.

The rearrangement links TRBV13 to TRBJ1-1, with 9 bases matching TRBD1. This CDR3 is 15 amino acids long. V lost 5 bases and J lost 4; bases outside the gene matches: 8. Germline V gene lookup returns CDR1 PRHDT and CDR2 FYEKMQ (reference sequence). The CDR3 sequence: CASSTAGTGSTEAFF. The CDR3 coding sequence is TGTGCCAGCAGCACCGCCGGGACAGGGAGCACTGAAGCTTTCTTT.

The chain links TRBV29-1 to TRBJ2-1; TRBD2 matches 8 bases. Germline V gene lookup returns CDR1 SQVTM and CDR2 ANQGSEA. The CDR3 length is 14 residues. With 8 bases clipped from V and 6 bases from J, the junction kept 12 bases outside the gene matches. The CDR3 region is CSFRMAGGRNEQFF. CDR3 bases: TGCAGCTTTCGGATGGCGGGGGGCCGCAATGAGCAGTTCTTC.

J is TRBJ1-5 and V is TRBV4-2; D is perhaps TRBD1 (5 bases). The CDR3 runs to 15 residues. Germline lookup yields CDR1 LGHNA and CDR2 YNFKEQ. V lost 0 bases and J 5 bases, leaving 11 bases between the germline ends. The CDR3 sequence: CASSQDAGVDQPQHF. The DNA for the CDR3 is TGTGCCAGCAGCCAAGATGCGGGGGTGGATCAGCCCCAGCATTTT.

The chain has TRBV7-2 and TRBJ1-6; a weak D match, TRBD1 (5 bases). This CDR3 is 15 amino acids long. V lost 4 bases and J 7 bases, leaving 14 bases between the germline ends. Germline V gene data show CDR1 as SGHTA and CDR2 as FQGNSA. The CDR3 coding sequence is TGTGCCAGCAGCTCCCGGCAGGGTCTGAATTCACCCCTCCACTTT. This gives the protein CASSSRQGLNSPLHF. Supplemented by reference TRBV7-2 and TRBJ1-6, the full variable domain reads GAGVSQSPSNKVTEKGKDVELRCDPISGHTALYWYRQSLGQGLEFLIYFQGNSAPDKSGLPSDRFSAERTGGSVSTLTIQRTQQEDSAVYLCASSSRQGLNSPLHFGNGTRLTVT.

The rearrangement joins TRBV5-8 to TRBJ2-7; a possible D gene is TRBD2 (5 bases). Looked up from germline, CDR1 is SGHTS and CDR2 is YDEGEE. The length of the CDR3 is 16 residues. V shed 7 bases and J shed 0 bases, with 20 bases lying between them. The CDR3 loop reads CASGFDKDSFSYEQYF. The DNA for the CDR3 is TGTGCCAGCGGGTTCGACAAGGACTCCTTCTCCTACGAGCAGTACTTC. Combining the CDR3 with reference TRBV5-8 and TRBJ2-7 gives the whole variable domain EAGVTQSPTHLIKTRGQQATLRCSPISGHTSVYWYQQALGLGLQFLLWYDEGEERNRGNFPPRFSGRQFPNYSSELNVNALELEDSALYLCASGFDKDSFSYEQYFGPGTRLTVT.

This CDR3 is CASSQREGPNGELFF. The CDR3 bases are TGTGCCAGTAGTCAGCGGGAGGGCCCCAACGGGGAGCTGTTTTTT. This rearrangement joins TRBV19 to TRBJ2-2, with 10 bases identical to TRBD2. V lost 5 bases to trimming and J lost 7 bases; unmatched junction nucleotides: 7. Germline values: CDR1 LNHDA, CDR2 SQIVND (reference sequence). The CDR3 loop spans 15 amino acids.

J is TRBJ1-2 and V is TRBV4-1, with TRBD1 matching over 8 bases. The germline gives CDR1 MGHRA, CDR2 YSYEKL. The CDR3 has 13 amino acids. Trimming at V came to 3 bases and at J to 6 bases, leaving 3 bases not matched to a gene. The CDR3 protein is CASSQTTGDGYTF. CDR3 nucleotides: TGCGCCAGCAGCCAGACGACAGGGGATGGCTACACCTTC.

V and J are TRBV7-2 and TRBJ1-5; D unclear. V lost 5 bases and J 3 bases, leaving 8 bases between the germline ends. Looked up from germline, CDR1 is SGHTA and CDR2 is FQGNSA. This CDR3 comprises 13 residues. CDR3 sequence: CASSPGYNQPQHF. CDR3 DNA: TGTGCCAGCAGCCCGGGTTACAATCAGCCCCAGCATTTT. The full variable domain, completed using reference TRBV7-2 and TRBJ1-5, is GAGVSQSPSNKVTEKGKDVELRCDPISGHTALYWYRQSLGQGLEFLIYFQGNSAPDKSGLPSDRFSAERTGGSVSTLTIQRTQQEDSAVYLCASSPGYNQPQHFGDGTRLSIL.

The DNA for the CDR3 is TGTGCCAGCAGCTTAGATGGCGGTACGCAGTATTTT. Its translation: CASSLDGGTQYF. The rearrangement joins TRBV11-2 to TRBJ2-3; D unclear. The germline V and J ends were trimmed by 0 bases and 8 bases, with 6 bases remaining between them. Germline lookup yields CDR1 SGHAT and CDR2 FQNNGV. The CDR3 contains 12 residues.

This clone appeared once. The V call is TRBV5-1, the J call TRBJ2-1; D unclear. Germline V gene data show CDR1 as SGHRS and CDR2 as YFSETQ. This CDR3 contains 14 residues. With 1 base removed from V and 1 base from J, the gap between germline ends came to 6 bases. CDR3 in amino acids: CASSLLESYNEQFF. DNA of the CDR3: TGCGCCAGCAGCTTGCTGGAGTCCTACAATGAGCAGTTCTTC.

This chain uses TRBV5-1 with TRBJ2-1; D might be TRBD1 (6 bases). Trimming cost V 0 bases and J 5 bases, with 21 bases left between them. The V gene's germline CDR1 is SGHRS and CDR2 YFSETQ. The CDR3 runs to 18 residues. Here the CDR3 reads CASSLDTLGTPLNNEQFF. The CDR3 coding sequence is TGCGCCAGCAGCTTGGATACGCTCGGGACACCCCTCAACAATGAGCAGTTCTTC.

In DNA, the CDR3 is TGCAGCGCCGATACGCAGGGGGATGGCTACACCTTC. Its protein is CSADTQGDGYTF. The chain joins TRBV29-1 to TRBJ1-2; TRBD1 matches 7 bases. The CDR3 runs 12 residues. J was trimmed by 6 bases and V by 7 bases; bases with no gene match: 8. CDR1 is SQVTM, CDR2 ANQGSEA, per germline.

The J gene is TRBJ2-1, the V gene TRBV30, with D perhaps TRBD2 (6 bases). Germline CDR1 reads GTSNPN; CDR2 reads SVGIG (reference sequence). This CDR3 is 13 amino acids long. Trimming stripped 2 bases from V and 7 bases from J, with 12 bases between. The CDR3 nucleotides read TGTGCCTGGAGTACCCTACTAGCTAATGAGCAGTTCTTC. This encodes CAWSTLLANEQFF.

This clone was recorded once. The chain employs TRBV7-2 and TRBJ2-1; 8 bases map to TRBD2. Germline trimming cut 3 bases from V and 5 bases from J; bases unmatched to any gene: 6. The germline V gene encodes CDR1 SGHTA and CDR2 FQGNSA. The CDR3 is 15 amino acids. CDR3 DNA sequence: TGTGCCAGCAGCTTCTCCGGGAGGGCCAACAATGAGCAGTTCTTC. It encodes CASSFSGRANNEQFF.